A single sample is the source of the 32 T cell receptor beta chains below, sequenced in a study of blood T cell repertoires in COVID-19. Clones were sequenced by immunoSEQ multiplex PCR, and TCRdb holds only the in-frame ones, with some missing. This table has over 150,000 clones, about 80% appearing once. The specimen sequenced was peripheral blood. The receptors come from a human donor in a cohort sampled during active COVID-19.

CDR3 DNA sequence: TGTGCCAGCAGCCAACCTAGCCCCCAGGTATCCACTAATGAAAAACTGTTTTTT. Translated, it gives CASSQPSPQVSTNEKLFF. The chain carries TRBV3-1 (or the pseudogene TRBV3-2) and TRBJ1-4; D gene uncertain. The V end lost 2 bases, the J end lost 2 bases, and 18 bases lay between the germline ends. Germline values: CDR1 LGHDT, CDR2 YNNKEL (reference sequence). This CDR3 has 18 residues.

V and J are TRBV15 and TRBJ2-7; 8 bases align to TRBD1. Germline CDR1 LNHNV, CDR2 YYDKDF (reference sequence). J was trimmed by 2 bases and V by 0 bases; bases with no gene match: 3. The CDR3 loop spans 15 amino acids. The CDR3 reads CATSRDQGATYEQYF. CDR3 coding DNA: TGTGCCACCAGCAGAGATCAGGGGGCGACCTACGAGCAGTACTTC.

About this clone itself: This sample includes further DNA sequences coding for the same CDR3. The rearrangement uses TRBV9 and TRBJ1-1; possibly TRBD1 for D (5 bases). V shed 2 bases and J shed 1 base, with 9 bases lying between them. The CDR3 contains 14 residues. Germline V gene lookup returns CDR1 SGDLS and CDR2 YYNGEE. As DNA, the CDR3 is TGTGCCAGCAGCGTGTCCGGGGGGAACACTGAAGCTTTCTTT. Translation gives CASSVSGGNTEAFF.

This chain links TRBV19 with TRBJ1-2; the D is unclear. The CDR3 consists of 12 residues. V lost 3 bases and J 5 bases, leaving 7 bases between the germline ends. CDR1 and CDR2 (germline): LNHDA, SQIVND (reference sequence). The CDR3 loop is CASSIADYGYTF. CDR3 sequence (DNA): TGTGCCAGTAGTATTGCAGATTATGGCTACACCTTC.

This clone was seen only a few times. The gene calls are TRBV6-5 and TRBJ1-2; 7 bases are shared with TRBD1. Trimming at V came to 7 bases and at J to 5 bases, leaving 13 bases not matched to a gene. The V gene's germline CDR1 is MNHEY and CDR2 SVGAGI. This CDR3 has 15 residues. In DNA form, the CDR3 reads TGTGCCAGCACCCTAGAACCCCGGACAGGATATGGCTACACCTTC. It specifies CASTLEPRTGYGYTF.

The chain carries TRBV30 and TRBJ1-2; no definite D call. CDR3 length: 11 amino acids. The germline V gene encodes CDR1 GTSNPN and CDR2 SVGIG (reference sequence). V gave up 0 bases and J gave up 12 bases, with 11 bases separating them. CDR3 residues: CAWSVAQANTF. In nucleotides, the CDR3 is TGTGCCTGGAGTGTAGCTCAGGCGAACACCTTC.

The chain combines TRBV7-6 with TRBJ2-7; 9 bases agree with TRBD2. This CDR3 contains 14 residues. CDR1 is SGHVS and CDR2 is FNYEAQ in the germline V gene. Trimming cost V 6 bases and J 5 bases; bases outside gene matches: 8. The CDR3 here is CASSIAGVSDEQYF. DNA of the CDR3: TGTGCCAGCAGTATAGCGGGGGTCAGCGACGAGCAGTACTTC.

The rearrangement uses TRBV18 and TRBJ2-4, with 12 bases identical to TRBD1. The trim removed 3 bases at V and 1 base at J, leaving 7 bases unmatched. CDR1 and CDR2 from the germline V gene are KGHSH and LQKENI. The CDR3 length is 18 residues. The CDR3 loop reads CASSPIGTGGFAKNIQYF. The CDR3, as DNA: TGTGCCAGCTCACCTATCGGGACAGGGGGCTTTGCCAAAAACATTCAGTACTTC.

The chain has TRBV27 and TRBJ2-2; TRBD2 aligns across 7 bases. V shed 4 bases, J shed 3 bases, and the junction held 8 bases outside the gene matches. CDR1 and CDR2 from the germline V gene are MNHEY and SMNVEV (reference sequence). This CDR3 has 16 amino acids. The CDR3 loop is CASSSSGVLDTGELFF. Here the CDR3 DNA reads TGTGCCAGCAGTTCCAGCGGGGTGTTGGACACCGGGGAGCTGTTTTTT.

V usage is TRBV7-2 and J usage is TRBJ2-7, with a tentative D call TRBD1 (6 bases). Germline V gene data show CDR1 as SGHTA and CDR2 as FQGNSA. The CDR3 contains 13 residues. The V end lost 4 bases, the J end lost 7 bases, and 14 bases lay between the germline ends. This CDR3 reads CASSWGRSGEQYF. The CDR3, as DNA: TGTGCCAGCAGCTGGGGGCGGTCTGGAGAGCAGTACTTC.

V and J are TRBV7-2 and TRBJ2-2, with TRBD1 identical over 8 bases. Germline CDR1 is SGHTA and CDR2 is FQGNSA. V shed 2 bases and J 5 bases; nucleotides not matched to a gene: 1. The CDR3 sequence is 14 residues long. CDR3 residues: CASSLTGGTGELFF. In DNA, the CDR3 is TGTGCCAGCAGCTTAACAGGGGGAACCGGGGAGCTGTTTTTT.

V gene TRBV6-5 combines with J gene TRBJ1-1, with 8 bases that match TRBD1. This CDR3 is 12 amino acids long. In germline, CDR1 is MNHEY, CDR2 SVGAGI. V shed 2 bases and J 11 bases; nucleotides not matched to a gene: 4. In DNA form, the CDR3 reads TGTGCCAGCAGTTACAAGACAGGGGTGGCTTTCTTT. Encoded protein: CASSYKTGVAFF.

This clone showed up just once. The chain links TRBV11-2 to TRBJ2-3; 16 nucleotides align to TRBD2. After removal of 3 bases from V and 3 bases from J, the junction contained 6 bases not matched to a gene. The V gene's germline CDR1 is SGHAT and CDR2 FQNNGV. The CDR3 spans 18 residues. The CDR3 region has the DNA TGTGCCAGCAGCTTGGGGACTAGCGGGGGGGAATATACAGATACGCAGTATTTT. Protein: CASSLGTSGGEYTDTQYF.

This clone was counted a single time. J is TRBJ2-5 and V is TRBV6-2 or TRBV6-3; perhaps TRBD1 as D (6 bases). V lost 2 bases and J lost 5, with 15 bases in between. Looked up from germline, CDR1 is MNHEY and CDR2 is SVGEGT. This CDR3 has 15 amino acids. In nucleotides, the CDR3 is TGTGCCAGCAGTTACGTCGTACAGGGCGTGGAGACCCAGTACTTC. Translation gives CASSYVVQGVETQYF.

CDR3 DNA: TGTGCCAGCAGCTCAGCAGGGGTCTACTATGGCTACACCTTC. Amino acids: CASSSAGVYYGYTF. This chain connects TRBV7-9 to TRBJ1-2, with a possible D match to TRBD1 (6 bases). The V end lost 4 bases, the J end lost 3 bases, and 12 bases lay between the germline ends. The CDR3 consists of 14 residues. Germline CDR1 and CDR2: SEHNR and FQNEAQ (reference sequence).

The V call is TRBV3-1 (or the pseudogene TRBV3-2), the J call TRBJ1-2, with a possible D match to TRBD1 (6 bases). V shed 2 bases and J shed 6 bases, with 13 bases lying between them. Germline V CDR1 and CDR2: LGHDT, YNNKEL (reference sequence). The CDR3 consists of 14 residues. CDR3 sequence: CASSQPGTRHGYTF. CDR3 nucleotide sequence: TGTGCCAGCAGCCAACCCGGGACACGGCATGGCTACACCTTC.

The chain links TRBV11-2 to TRBJ2-7; possibly TRBD1 for D (6 bases). The CDR3 runs 15 residues. The V end lost 5 bases, the J end lost 3 bases, and 17 bases lay between the germline ends. The germline V gene encodes CDR1 SGHAT and CDR2 FQNNGV. CDR3 coding DNA: TGTGCCAGCAGCCTCTCAGGGACACCCAACTACGAGCAGTACTTC. Translation gives CASSLSGTPNYEQYF.

This clone was detected only a few times. The rearrangement uses TRBV5-4 and TRBJ2-5; D is uncertain. Trimming removed 4 bases at V and 0 bases at J, with 4 bases between. CDR3 length: 12 amino acids. CDR1 SGHNT and CDR2 YYREEE come from the germline V gene (reference sequence). The CDR3 coding sequence is TGTGCCAGCAGCATAGACCAAGAGACCCAGTACTTC. Translating it yields CASSIDQETQYF.

The rearrangement joins TRBV5-5 to TRBJ2-7; D is unresolved. Between the trimmed V and J ends, which lost 2 bases and 3 bases, there was a span of 9 bases. The CDR3 totals 13 residues. Germline V gene lookup returns CDR1 SGHKS and CDR2 YYEKEE (reference sequence). DNA of the CDR3: TGTGCCAGCAGCTTACACAGTCGCTACGAGCAGTACTTC. Translation: CASSLHSRYEQYF. Drawing the rest from reference TRBV5-5 and TRBJ2-7, the complete variable domain is DAGVTQSPTHLIKTRGQQVTLRCSPISGHKSVSWYQQVLGQGPQFIFQYYEKEERGRGNFPDRFSARQFPNYSSELNVNALLLGDSALYLCASSLHSRYEQYFGPGTRLTVT.

The V call is TRBV7-9, the J call TRBJ2-6, with D unclear. The CDR3 extends over 14 amino acids. Germline assignment: CDR1 SEHNR and CDR2 FQNEAQ (reference sequence). V was pared by 3 bases and J by 2 bases, with 5 bases between. DNA of the CDR3: TGTGCCAGCAGCTTTTCAGCTGGGGCCAACGTCCTGACTTTC. Translated, it gives CASSFSAGANVLTF.

This sequence joins TRBV13 and TRBJ1-3, with a possible D match to TRBD1 (6 bases). This CDR3 contains 16 residues. Germline CDR1 and CDR2: PRHDT and FYEKMQ (reference sequence). V was clipped by 5 bases and J by 2 bases, with 16 bases between them. CDR3 bases: TGTGCCAGCAGCGTTATGGGGGCAGGGCCTGGAAACACCATATATTTT. This gives the protein CASSVMGAGPGNTIYF.

The chain uses TRBV27 and TRBJ1-3; D is unresolved. The CDR3 has 13 residues. CDR1 is MNHEY, CDR2 SMNVEV, per germline (reference sequence). Between the trimmed V and J ends, which lost 5 bases and 4 bases, there was a span of 9 bases. CDR3 residues: CASSLSSGNTIYF. CDR3 DNA sequence: TGTGCCAGCAGTCTAAGCTCAGGAAACACCATATATTTT.

V usage is TRBV5-4 and J usage is TRBJ2-7; unclear D gene. CDR1 is SGHNT, CDR2 YYREEE, per germline (reference sequence). CDR3 length: 12 residues. Between the trimmed V and J ends, which lost 3 bases and 6 bases, there was a span of 10 bases. For the CDR3, the DNA is TGTGCCAGCAGCTCCCGTGCCGGCGAGCAGTACTTC. Protein sequence: CASSSRAGEQYF.

The rearrangement links TRBV4-1 to TRBJ2-7, with TRBD2 matching over 7 bases. V trimming: 4 bases; J trimming: 5 bases; junction bases outside the gene matches: 8. The germline gives CDR1 MGHRA, CDR2 YSYEKL. This CDR3 comprises 14 residues. Written as DNA, the CDR3 is TGCGCCAGCAGCCTTCGGGGGGAAAACCACGAGCAGTACTTC. Translating it yields CASSLRGENHEQYF.

The chain combines TRBV13 with TRBJ1-3; no reliable D call. The CDR3 is 15 amino acids. Germline values: CDR1 PRHDT, CDR2 FYEKMQ (reference sequence). V was shortened by 5 bases and J by 0 bases, with 11 bases between the two germline ends. CDR3 nucleotide sequence: TGTGCCAGCAGCCCTACCACCATCTCTGGAAACACCATATATTTT. It specifies CASSPTTISGNTIYF.

On this clone: Relative to the germline gene, one junction end is altered; a read error may explain this. The J gene is TRBJ1-4, the V gene TRBV7-2; weak D call: TRBD1 (5 bases). The CDR3 contains 16 residues. Germline CDR1 and CDR2: SGHTA and FQGNSA. The CDR3 DNA sequence: TGTGCCAGCAGCATAGCCGGGACTCAGGCCGGGGAAAAACTGTTTTTT. Translating gives CASSIAGTQAGEKLFF.

The rearrangement uses TRBV29-1 and TRBJ1-3; TRBD1 aligns across 8 bases. V lost 8 bases, J lost 2 bases, and 8 bases stayed unmatched. The CDR3 sequence is 14 residues long. The germline CDR1 and CDR2 sequences are SQVTM and ANQGSEA. CDR3 coding DNA: TGCAGCAACTTATCAGGGGGCACTGGAAACACCATATATTTT. Its protein is CSNLSGGTGNTIYF.

This clone was counted a few times. The rearrangement uses TRBV27 and TRBJ1-2; tentatively, D is TRBD1 (6 bases). Germline values: CDR1 MNHEY, CDR2 SMNVEV (reference sequence). This CDR3 is built from 16 residues. V lost 5 bases and J 3 bases, leaving 19 bases between the germline ends. In DNA, the CDR3 is TGTGCCAGCAGTCTAACTATTCGGCCAGGGGACTATGGCTACACCTTC. This sequence encodes CASSLTIRPGDYGYTF.

The chain has TRBV6-1 and TRBJ1-3, with a tentative D call TRBD1 (5 bases). The CDR3 has 15 amino acids. Germline values: CDR1 MNHNS, CDR2 SASEGT. V was cut by 3 bases and J by 0 bases, with 9 bases left in between. The CDR3 reads CASSDGQNSGNTIYF. The CDR3, as DNA: TGTGCCAGCAGTGACGGACAAAACTCTGGAAACACCATATATTTT.

The chain links TRBV6-5 to TRBJ1-1; 7 nucleotides agree with TRBD1. Germline values: CDR1 MNHEY, CDR2 SVGAGI. The CDR3 extends over 13 amino acids. The junction had 2 bases not matched to a gene; V was cut back by 2 bases and J by 5 bases. CDR3 sequence (DNA): TGTGCCAGCAGTTACGGGACAGAGACTGAAGCTTTCTTT. Translating gives CASSYGTETEAFF.

The chain employs TRBV12-3 or TRBV12-4 and TRBJ1-1, with a possible D match to TRBD1 (5 bases). The CDR3 sequence is 12 residues long. The V gene lost 5 bases and the J gene lost 4 bases, with 8 bases spanning the gap. The CDR3 sequence is CASSAGLTEAFF. Here the CDR3 DNA reads TGTGCCAGCAGTGCAGGGCTCACTGAAGCTTTCTTT.

J is TRBJ1-1 and V is TRBV10-3, with TRBD1 matching 7 bases. Per the germline V gene, CDR1 is ENHRY and CDR2 is SYGVKD. CDR3 length: 14 amino acids. V lost 5 bases to trimming and J lost 3 bases; unmatched junction nucleotides: 6. The CDR3 here is CAISLTGLDTEAFF. Written as DNA, the CDR3 is TGTGCCATCAGTCTGACAGGGTTGGACACTGAAGCTTTCTTT.